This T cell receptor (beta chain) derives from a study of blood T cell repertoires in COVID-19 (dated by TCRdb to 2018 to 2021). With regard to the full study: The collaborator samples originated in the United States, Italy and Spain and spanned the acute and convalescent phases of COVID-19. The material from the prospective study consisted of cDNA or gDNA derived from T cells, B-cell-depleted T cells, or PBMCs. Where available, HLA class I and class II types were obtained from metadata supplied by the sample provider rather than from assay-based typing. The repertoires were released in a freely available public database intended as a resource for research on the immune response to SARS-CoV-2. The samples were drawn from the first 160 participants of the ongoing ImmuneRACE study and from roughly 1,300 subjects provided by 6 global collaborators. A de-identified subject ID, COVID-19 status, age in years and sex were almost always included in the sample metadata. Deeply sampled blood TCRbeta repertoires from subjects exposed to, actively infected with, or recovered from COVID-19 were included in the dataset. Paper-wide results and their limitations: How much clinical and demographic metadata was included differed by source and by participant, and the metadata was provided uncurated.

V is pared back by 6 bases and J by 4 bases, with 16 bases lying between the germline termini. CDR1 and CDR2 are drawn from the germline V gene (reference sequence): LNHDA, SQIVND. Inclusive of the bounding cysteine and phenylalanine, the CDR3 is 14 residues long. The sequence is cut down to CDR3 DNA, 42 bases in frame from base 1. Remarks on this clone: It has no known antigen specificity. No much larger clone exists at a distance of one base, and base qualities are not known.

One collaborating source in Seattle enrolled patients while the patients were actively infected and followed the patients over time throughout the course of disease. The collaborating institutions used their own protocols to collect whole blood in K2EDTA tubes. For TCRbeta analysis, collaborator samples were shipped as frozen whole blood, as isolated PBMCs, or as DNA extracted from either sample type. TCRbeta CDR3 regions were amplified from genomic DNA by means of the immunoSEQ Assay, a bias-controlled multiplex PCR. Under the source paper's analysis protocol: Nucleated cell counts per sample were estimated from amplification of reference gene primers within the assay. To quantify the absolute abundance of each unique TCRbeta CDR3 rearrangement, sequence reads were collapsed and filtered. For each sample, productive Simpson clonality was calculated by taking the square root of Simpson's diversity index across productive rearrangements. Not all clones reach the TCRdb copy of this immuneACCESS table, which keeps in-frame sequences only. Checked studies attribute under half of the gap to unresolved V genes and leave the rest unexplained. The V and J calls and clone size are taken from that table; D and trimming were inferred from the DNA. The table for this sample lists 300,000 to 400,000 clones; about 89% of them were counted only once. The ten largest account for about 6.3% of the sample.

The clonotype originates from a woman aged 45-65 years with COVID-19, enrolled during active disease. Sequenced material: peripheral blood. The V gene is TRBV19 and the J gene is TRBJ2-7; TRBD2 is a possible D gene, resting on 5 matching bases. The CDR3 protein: CASSLTTPGYEQYF. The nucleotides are TGTGCCAGTAGCTTGACTACCCCGGGGTACGAGCAGTACTTC.